Here is one TCR beta chain with its context. The CDR3 runs 13 residues. Deletions cut 2 bases from V and 3 bases from J, with 8 bases between. Germline V gene sequence: CDR1 SGHRS, CDR2 YFSETQ. Libraries were prepared by immunoSEQ multiplex PCR; TCRdb keeps only in-frame clonotypes and omits some of them. The table shows over a million clones, with 95% to 97% occurring only once. These data belong to a study of shared clonotypes between healthy human individuals. Healthy HIV-negative adults with no recent acute infections or vaccinations were recruited as donors. CD45RA+ naive and CD45RA-negative memory subsets were separated from CD4+ cells.

The chain links TRBV5-1 to TRBJ2-5; D unresolved. Sequenced material: naive CD4+ T cells sorted from blood. Subset: CD45RA+ positively selected. The clonotype originates from a man aged 30 to 39 in good health. This CDR3 reads CASSFAEEETQYF. The CDR3 bases are TGCGCCAGCAGCTTTGCTGAGGAAGAGACCCAGTACTTC.